This TCR beta chain comes out of a study of control samples from healthy donors and cancer patients. Data came from immunoSEQ multiplex PCR; TCRdb stores just in-frame clones and leaves some out. Among about 190,000 clones listed, 90% to 95% were seen once. This CDR3 contains 16 residues. Trimming cost V 0 bases and J 4 bases, with 15 bases left between them. CDR1 and CDR2 (germline): SGHRS, YFSETQ. This TCR came from a man aged 18 to 35 in good health. The sequenced sample consisted of blood. V gene TRBV5-1 combines with J gene TRBJ2-3; D may be TRBD1 (5 bases). The CDR3 region has the DNA TGCGCCAGCAGCTTGGCAACAGGAGCTAGGCCAGATACGCAGTATTTT. This codes for CASSLATGARPDTQYF.